The present T cell receptor (beta chain) was sequenced within a study of early T cells in non-severe SARS-CoV-2 infection (dated by TCRdb to the early 2020s). For the study in its entirety: Bulk RNA from unsorted whole blood was used for TCR sequencing, so alpha and beta chains could not be paired.

The library relied on 5' RACE. Sequencing relied on a NextSeq 500. Unique molecular identifiers were attached to individual cDNA molecules in the TCR library protocol so that sequencing error and PCR bias could be corrected. Sequencing covered both TCR alpha and beta chains, and within each sample the abundances of alpha and beta sequences were tightly co-correlated. For the original study's pipeline: Decombinator V4 was used to annotate TCR sequences for V gene, J gene and CDR3. TCRs were defined as expanded if a significant change between any two time points was detected under a Poisson model with p below 0.0001. TCR abundances were normalised to the total number of TCRs sequenced per sample and were expressed as counts per million. TRAV1-2 paired with TRAJ12, TRAJ20 or TRAJ33 defined MAIT TCRs, while TRAV10 paired with TRAJ18 defined iNKT TCRs. VDJdb, accessed 1 November 2021, was searched for CMV, EBV and SARS-CoV-2 annotated TCRs, with TCRs annotated for multiple antigens excluded. Starting from the raw public reads, TCRdb applied fastp trimming at Q25, assembled clones with MiXCR and retained in-frame beta chains. Records with the same CDR3 protein are collapsed into one entry carrying the most frequent genes and DNA. The V and J calls shown here were made by TCRdb, not taken from the authors' results. This sample has 60,000 to 75,000 distinct CDR3 sequences in its table, and approximately 10% of those were observed once. In total, the top ten clones hold 5.5% to 6% of the sample.

From cysteine to phenylalanine, the CDR3 is 14 amino acids long. The read is trimmed to its CDR3 DNA, 42 bases read in frame from base 1. Via the germline V gene, CDR1 is MDHEN and CDR2 SYDVKM. V lost 6 bases and J lost 5 bases; the stretch between them is 16 bases long. What the work shows at the level of the full study, not this receptor alone: VDJdb matching was skewed toward anti-spike CD8 responses, so virus-specific expansions were likely underestimated and private and CD4 specificities were missed.

This clonotype was detected a few times. The specificity of this receptor is unknown. Base qualities are missing; no much larger clone stands one base away. This was a case-control study nested in a cohort of healthcare workers in London, UK, who had nasopharyngeal swab PCR tests and blood samples taken every week. Healthcare workers were enrolled in the week of the UK lockdown, from 23 to 31 March 2020, and were followed every week for up to roughly 15 weeks. The input for sequencing was whole blood, taken at baseline. Recombination joined TRBV28 with TRBJ2-5; the D gene is possibly TRBD1 or TRBD2, each agreeing over 7 bases. The sequence came from an adult who was a healthcare worker with PCR-confirmed SARS-CoV-2 infection or an uninfected control (not recorded which). The DNA sequence follows: TGTGCCAGCAGCCACCCAGGGGGGGTCGAGACCCAGTACTTC. Translated, it reads CASSHPGGVETQYF.